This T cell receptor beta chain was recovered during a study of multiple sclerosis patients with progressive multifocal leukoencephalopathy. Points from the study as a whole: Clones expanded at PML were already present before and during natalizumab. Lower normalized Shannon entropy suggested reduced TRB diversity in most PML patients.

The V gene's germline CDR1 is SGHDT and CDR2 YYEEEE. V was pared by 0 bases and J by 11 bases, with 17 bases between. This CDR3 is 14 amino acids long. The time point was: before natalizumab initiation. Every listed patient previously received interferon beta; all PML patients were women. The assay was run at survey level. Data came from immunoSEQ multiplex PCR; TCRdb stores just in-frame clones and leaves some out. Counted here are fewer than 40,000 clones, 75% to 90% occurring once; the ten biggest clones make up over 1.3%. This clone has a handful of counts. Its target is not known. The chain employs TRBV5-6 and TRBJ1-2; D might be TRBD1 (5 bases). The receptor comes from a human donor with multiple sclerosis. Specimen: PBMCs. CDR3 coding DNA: TGTGCCAGCAGCTTGGAGGGGCCAGGCCCTGGGTACACCTTC. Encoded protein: CASSLEGPGPGYTF.